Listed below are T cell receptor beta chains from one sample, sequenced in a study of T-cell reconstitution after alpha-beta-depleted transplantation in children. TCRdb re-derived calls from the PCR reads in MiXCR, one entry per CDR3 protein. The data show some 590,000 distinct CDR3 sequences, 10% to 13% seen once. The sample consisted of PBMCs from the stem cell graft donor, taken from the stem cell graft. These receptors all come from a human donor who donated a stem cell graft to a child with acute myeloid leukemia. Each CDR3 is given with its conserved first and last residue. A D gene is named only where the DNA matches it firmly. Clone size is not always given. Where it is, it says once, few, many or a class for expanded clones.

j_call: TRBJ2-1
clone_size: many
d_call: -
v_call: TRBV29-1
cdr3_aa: CSGDLTRNEQFF
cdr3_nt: TGCAGCGGCGACCTGACTAGAAATGAGCAGTTCTTC

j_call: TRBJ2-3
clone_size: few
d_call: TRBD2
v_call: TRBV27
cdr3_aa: CASGLAGGSDTQYF
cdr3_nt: TGTGCCAGCGGACTAGCGGGAGGTTCAGATACGCAGTATTTT

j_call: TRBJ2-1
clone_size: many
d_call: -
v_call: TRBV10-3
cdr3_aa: CAISELDEQFF
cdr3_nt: TGTGCCATCAGTGAGCTCGATGAGCAGTTCTTC

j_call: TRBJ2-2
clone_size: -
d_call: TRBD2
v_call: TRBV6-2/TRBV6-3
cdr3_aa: CASMSGGSPGTGELFF
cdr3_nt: TGTGCCAGCATGTCGGGAGGGAGCCCCGGGACCGGGGAGCTGTTTTTT

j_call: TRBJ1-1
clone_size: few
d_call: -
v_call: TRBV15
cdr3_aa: CATSEDRTTEAFF
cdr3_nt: TGTGCCACCAGCGAAGACAGGACCACTGAAGCTTTCTTT

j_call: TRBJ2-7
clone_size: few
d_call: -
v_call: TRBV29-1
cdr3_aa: CSVAGRANYEQYF
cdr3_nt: TGCAGCGTGGCCGGACGGGCCAACTACGAGCAGTACTTC

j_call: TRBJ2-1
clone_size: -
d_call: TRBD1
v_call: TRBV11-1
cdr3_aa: CASSLALQGDLNEQFF
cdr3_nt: TGTGCCAGCAGCTTAGCGCTACAGGGGGATTTAAATGAGCAGTTCTTC

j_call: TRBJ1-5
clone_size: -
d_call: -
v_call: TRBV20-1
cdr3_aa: CSAGGGVLEPQHF
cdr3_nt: TGCAGTGCTGGTGGGGGGGTCTTGGAGCCCCAGCATTTT

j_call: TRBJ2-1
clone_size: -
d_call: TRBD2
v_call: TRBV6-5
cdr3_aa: CASSSLSGTSGIGEQFF
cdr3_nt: TGTGCCAGCAGTTCCCTCTCCGGGACTAGCGGGATTGGTGAGCAGTTCTTC

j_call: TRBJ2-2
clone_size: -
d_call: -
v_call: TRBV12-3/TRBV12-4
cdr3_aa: CASSAIGPGELFF
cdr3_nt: TGTGCCAGCAGTGCTATAGGTCCCGGGGAGCTGTTTTTT

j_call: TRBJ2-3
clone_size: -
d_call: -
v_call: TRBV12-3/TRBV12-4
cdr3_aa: CASSFGQAYTDTQYF
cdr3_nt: TGTGCCAGCAGTTTCGGACAAGCCTACACAGATACGCAGTATTTT

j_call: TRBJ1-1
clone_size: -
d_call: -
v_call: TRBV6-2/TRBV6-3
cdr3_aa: CASSATRQGEAFF
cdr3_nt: TGTGCCAGCAGCGCAACCCGGCAGGGTGAAGCTTTCTTT

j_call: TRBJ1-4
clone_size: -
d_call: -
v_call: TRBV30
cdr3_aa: CAWSKVGEKLFF
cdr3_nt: TGTGCCTGGAGCAAGGTCGGTGAAAAACTGTTTTTT

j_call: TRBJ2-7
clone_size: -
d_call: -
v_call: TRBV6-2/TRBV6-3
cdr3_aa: CASSSWETSYEQYF
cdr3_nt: TGTGCCAGCAGTTCCTGGGAGACCTCCTACGAGCAGTACTTC

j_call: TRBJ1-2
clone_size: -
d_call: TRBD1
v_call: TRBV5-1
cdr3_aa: CASSSGQGVGYTF
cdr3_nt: TGCGCCAGCAGCTCGGGACAGGGAGTCGGCTACACCTTC

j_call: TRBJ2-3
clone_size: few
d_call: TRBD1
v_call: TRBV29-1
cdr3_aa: CSVVGGGDTQYF
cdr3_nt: TGCAGCGTTGTAGGGGGCGGAGATACGCAGTATTTT

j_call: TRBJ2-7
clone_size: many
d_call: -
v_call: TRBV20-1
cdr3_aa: CSASRAKGAYEQYF
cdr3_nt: TGCAGTGCCTCTCGGGCCAAAGGGGCCTACGAGCAGTACTTC

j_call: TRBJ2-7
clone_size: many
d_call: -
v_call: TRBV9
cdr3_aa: CASSVRGIGDEQYF
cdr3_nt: TGTGCCAGCAGCGTCCGAGGGATAGGTGACGAGCAGTACTTC